This T cell receptor beta chain derives from a study of blood T cells in healthy people across ages. Broader study findings: Unknown CMV status may confound age-related changes in expanded clones. More naive CD4+ cells and higher diversity were found in long-lived than in aged donors.

Next came a second PCR, run for roughly 6 to 11 cycles, which used a sample-barcoded 5' primer along with a J-beta primer mix. Each cDNA molecule carried a tag from a template-switch adaptor that contained 12 random nucleotides. TCRdb re-analysed the 5' RACE reads in MiXCR, keeping a single row per CDR3 protein. The top ten hold approximately 20% of the sample, which has about 1,000,000 distinct CDR3 sequences, less than 50% seen once. There are 15 residues in the CDR3. Trimming shortened V by 6 bases and J by 2 bases, and 15 bases separated the two germline ends. As regards this clonotype: Its target is not known.

The sequence was collected from a woman in her sixties or seventies in good health. The material sequenced was blood. This rearrangement joins TRBV12-3 or TRBV12-4 to TRBJ2-3; D tentatively fits TRBD1 or TRBD2 (5 bases each). The CDR3 coding sequence is TGTGCCAGCAGCCAGGGAACCGGGAACACAGATACGCAGTATTTT. This encodes CASSQGTGNTDTQYF.